These 31 T cell receptor beta chains originate from one sample sequenced in a study of cytomegalovirus exposure and HLA in healthy donors (TCRdb year 2017). The library relied on the immunoSEQ multiplex PCR assay. A mixture of 60 forward primers for TCR Vbeta segments and 13 reverse primers for TCR Jbeta segments was used in the multiplex PCR. Imported from immuneACCESS, the table was reduced by TCRdb to in-frame sequences with V and J called. These copies leave out some clones; in studies compared against another copy, an unresolved V gene accounts for under half, and the cause of the remainder is not known. Present in this sample are tens of thousands of clones, roughly 80% of which were seen just once. The ten largest make up around 3% of the sample. Sequencing input: PBMCs. The receptor set was obtained from a woman aged 30 to 39 in good health and CMV-seronegative.

The chain uses TRBV6-5 and TRBJ1-3; maybe TRBD1 (6 bases). Trimming took off 4 bases at V and 0 bases at J, with 7 bases between the two ends. The CDR3 is 14 residues long. Germline-derived CDR1 and CDR2 are MNHEY and SVGAGI. The CDR3 reads CASSWTVSGNTIYF. The CDR3 coding sequence is TGTGCCAGCAGTTGGACAGTCTCTGGAAACACCATATATTTT.

The chain joins TRBV7-2 to TRBJ1-5; TRBD1 is a possible D gene (6 bases). V was cut by 5 bases and J by 1 base, with 12 bases left in between. Germline CDR1 is SGHTA and CDR2 is FQGNSA. This CDR3 spans 15 amino acids. The DNA for the CDR3 is TGTGCCAGCAGCCCTACAGGGCCGAGCAATCAGCCCCAGCATTTT. It specifies CASSPTGPSNQPQHF.

This clone came up once. The chain couples TRBV28 to TRBJ2-1, with D perhaps matching TRBD2 (6 bases). Germline values: CDR1 MDHEN, CDR2 SYDVKM. Between the trimmed V and J ends, which lost 2 bases and 7 bases, there was a span of 15 bases. This CDR3 is 15 amino acids long. The CDR3 nucleotides read TGTGCCAGCAGTTTAGGCGGGAAGGTATGGAATGAGCAGTTCTTC. Translated, it gives CASSLGGKVWNEQFF.

The CDR3 DNA reads as TGTGCCAGCAGTGCAGAGGGCCCTCAGCCCCAGCATTTT. Its protein is CASSAEGPQPQHF. The rearrangement links TRBV2 to TRBJ1-5; no clear D gene. V lost 4 bases and J lost 6, with 10 bases in between. This CDR3 is built from 13 residues. From germline, CDR1 is SNHLY and CDR2 FYNNEI.

In its sample, this clone was seen once. This chain joins TRBV28 and TRBJ1-2; tentatively, D is TRBD1 (6 bases). CDR1 MDHEN and CDR2 SYDVKM come from the germline V gene. The CDR3 totals 14 residues. V was shortened by 3 bases and J by 8 bases, with 16 bases between the two germline ends. CDR3 residues: CASSLGRGIGGYTF. The CDR3 bases are TGTGCCAGCAGTTTGGGCAGGGGAATAGGAGGCTACACCTTC.

V usage is TRBV30 and J usage is TRBJ2-7, with TRBD2 as a possible D gene (7 bases). V was trimmed by 0 bases and J by 0 bases, leaving 12 bases between them. The CDR3 totals 15 residues. CDR1 and CDR2 (germline): GTSNPN, SVGIG (reference sequence). CDR3: CAWSVGGPFSYEQYF. For the CDR3, the DNA is TGTGCCTGGAGTGTCGGGGGGCCCTTCTCCTACGAGCAGTACTTC.

This clone showed up just a few times. The CDR3 DNA reads as TGCGCCAGCAGCCAAGATTGGATGGGACAGAATCAGCCCCAGCATTTT. Translated: CASSQDWMGQNQPQHF. V is TRBV4-3 and J is TRBJ1-5, with TRBD1 matching 7 bases. Germline V CDR1 and CDR2: LGHNA, YSLEER. The CDR3 is made up of 16 amino acids. V was pared by 0 bases and J by 4 bases, with 6 bases of the junction left unmatched.

This clone was seen only once. The V and J genes are TRBV27 and TRBJ1-5; TRBD1 matches 7 bases. J gave up 3 bases and V 6 bases, and 8 bases lay outside the gene matches. Germline V lookup: CDR1 MNHEY, CDR2 SMNVEV (reference sequence). This CDR3 spans 15 amino acids. The CDR3 sequence: CASSPMTGLNQPQHF. The CDR3 DNA reads TGTGCCAGCAGCCCCATGACAGGGCTCAATCAGCCCCAGCATTTT.

This chain uses TRBV27 with TRBJ2-7, with D maybe TRBD1 (5 bases). The germline V gene encodes CDR1 MNHEY and CDR2 SMNVEV (reference sequence). This CDR3 has 14 residues. V lost 2 bases to trimming and J lost 4 bases, with 12 bases between them. For the CDR3, the DNA is TGTGCCAGCAGTTTACAGGGAAGTGCGTACGAGCAGTACTTC. Translated: CASSLQGSAYEQYF.

This clone has more than one count but fewer than ten. This rearrangement joins TRBV6-1 to TRBJ1-4; 10 bases agree with TRBD1. The V segment lost 6 bases and the J segment 3 bases; nucleotides outside the gene matches: 4. Germline V gene sequence: CDR1 MNHNS, CDR2 SASEGT. The CDR3 length is 15 residues. CDR3 sequence: CASRTTGGPNEKLFF. The CDR3 bases are TGTGCCAGCAGGACGACAGGGGGCCCTAATGAAAAACTGTTTTTT.

This clone was observed a handful of times. The chain combines TRBV6-4 with TRBJ2-3; D possibly corresponds to TRBD1 (6 bases). The germline CDR1 and CDR2 sequences are MRHNA and SNTAGT. The CDR3 runs 15 residues. Trimming removed 5 bases from V and 1 base from J, with 13 bases in between. The CDR3 bases are TGTGCCAGCAGTTTCCGACAGGAGGGCACAGATACGCAGTATTTT. It is translated as CASSFRQEGTDTQYF.

The chain has TRBV28 and TRBJ1-1, with D unclear. Germline V gives CDR1 MDHEN, CDR2 SYDVKM. The CDR3 sequence is 14 residues long. Trimming cost V 7 bases and J 3 bases, with 15 bases left between them. The CDR3 reads CASTGLRTYTEAFF. For the CDR3, the DNA is TGTGCCAGCACCGGTCTGCGCACTTACACTGAAGCTTTCTTT.

The chain has TRBV18 and TRBJ2-7, with 8 positions matching TRBD2. The CDR3 has 16 amino acids. V gave up 3 bases and J gave up 1 base; unmatched junction bases: 8. Per the germline V gene, CDR1 is KGHSH and CDR2 is LQKENI. The CDR3 loop is CASSPMQRGPSYEQYF. In DNA, the CDR3 is TGTGCCAGCTCACCTATGCAGCGGGGGCCGTCCTACGAGCAGTACTTC. The full variable domain, with the rest looked up from reference TRBV18 and TRBJ2-7, is NAGVMQNPRHLVRRRGQEARLRCSPMKGHSHVYWYRQLPEEGLKFMVYLQKENIIDESGMPKERFSAEFPKEGPSILRIQQVVRGDSAAYFCASSPMQRGPSYEQYFGPGTRLTVT.

The chain links TRBV5-5 to TRBJ2-7, with 11 bases matching TRBD2. Germline values: CDR1 SGHKS, CDR2 YYEKEE (reference sequence). The CDR3 consists of 18 residues. Trimming took 1 base from V and 0 from J; bases not matched to a gene: 9. CDR3 DNA sequence: TGTGCCAGCAGCTTGTATCTAGCGGGGGGCAACCGCTCCTACGAGCAGTACTTC. Translated: CASSLYLAGGNRSYEQYF. The whole variable domain, filled in from reference TRBV5-5 and TRBJ2-7, reads DAGVTQSPTHLIKTRGQQVTLRCSPISGHKSVSWYQQVLGQGPQFIFQYYEKEERGRGNFPDRFSARQFPNYSSELNVNALLLGDSALYLCASSLYLAGGNRSYEQYFGPGTRLTVT.

The CDR3 nucleotides are TGTGCCAGCAGCTTAGCGCCGGGGGGCGGGGGGGGTGAAAAACTGTTTTTT. It translates to CASSLAPGGGGGEKLFF. The V call is TRBV7-2, the J call TRBJ1-4; D is perhaps TRBD1 (6 bases). Deletions cut 0 bases from V and 7 bases from J, with 18 bases between. The germline CDR1 and CDR2 sequences are SGHTA and FQGNSA. The CDR3 totals 17 residues.

This chain joins TRBV7-2 and TRBJ1-1, with no clear D. The V gene lost 5 bases and the J gene lost 1 base, with 11 bases spanning the gap. The CDR3 covers 14 residues. The germline V gene has CDR1 SGHTA and CDR2 FQGNSA. This CDR3 reads CASSLPPRNTEAFF. Here the CDR3 DNA reads TGTGCCAGCAGCCTTCCCCCCAGGAACACTGAAGCTTTCTTT.

Worth noting for this clone: The junction shows a germline mismatch at one end, possibly a read error. The V gene is TRBV28, the J gene TRBJ1-1, with 9 bases aligning to TRBD1. The CDR3 is made up of 14 amino acids. Germline CDR1 is MDHEN and CDR2 is SYDVKM. CDR3 loop: CASSFRDRVTETFF. CDR3 DNA: TGTGCCAGCAGTTTCAGGGACAGGGTTACTGAAACTTTCTTT.

Only one count was recorded for this clone. The chain employs TRBV29-1 and TRBJ2-1; no clear D. Germline V lookup: CDR1 SQVTM, CDR2 ANQGSEA. Trimming took off 5 bases at V and 7 bases at J, with 12 bases between the two ends. The CDR3 spans 12 residues. CDR3 sequence: CSVQRGENEQFF. In DNA, the CDR3 is TGCAGCGTTCAACGAGGTGAAAATGAGCAGTTCTTC.

In this sample, this clone turned up a few times. The rearrangement joins TRBV5-6 to TRBJ2-5; a weak D match, TRBD2 (6 bases). CDR3 size: 16 residues. Germline V gives CDR1 SGHDT, CDR2 YYEEEE. V was shortened by 4 bases and J by 5 bases, with 21 bases between the two germline ends. This chain's CDR3 is CASSTIHRDRGETQYF. In DNA, the CDR3 is TGTGCCAGCAGCACTATTCATCGGGACCGGGGGGAGACCCAGTACTTC.

The V gene is TRBV5-1, the J gene TRBJ2-6; TRBD1 might be the D (6 bases). The CDR3 is made up of 19 amino acids. Germline V gene sequence: CDR1 SGHRS, CDR2 YFSETQ. Trimming shortened V by 3 bases and J by 1 base, and 20 bases separated the two germline ends. The CDR3 spells CASSSLQGGVGSGANVLTF. The CDR3 bases are TGCGCCAGCAGCTCGTTACAAGGGGGTGTAGGGTCTGGGGCCAACGTCCTGACTTTC.

In its sample, this clone was seen once. The chain couples TRBV5-1 to TRBJ1-2; D ambiguous. The CDR3 is made up of 14 amino acids. V dropped 0 bases and J dropped 6 bases, with 12 bases sitting between them. The germline gives CDR1 SGHRS, CDR2 YFSETQ. The CDR3 DNA sequence: TGCGCCAGCAGCTTGGCATTACGGTCCGATGGCTACACCTTC. Its protein is CASSLALRSDGYTF. Full variable domain (missing parts from reference TRBV5-1 and TRBJ1-2): KAGVTQTPRYLIKTRGQQVTLSCSPISGHRSVSWYQQTPGQGLQFLFEYFSETQRNKGNFPGRFSGRQFSNSRSEMNVSTLELGDSALYLCASSLALRSDGYTFGSGTRLTVV.

This chain joins TRBV10-3 and TRBJ2-7; D is ambiguous. CDR3 length equals 13 residues. V was pared by 2 bases and J by 0 bases, with 5 bases between. CDR1 is ENHRY, CDR2 SYGVKD, per germline. The CDR3 here is CAISELSSYEQYF. The DNA of the CDR3 is TGTGCCATCAGTGAGCTTAGCTCCTACGAGCAGTACTTC.

This clone was picked up a small number of times. The chain combines TRBV6-6 with TRBJ2-7; D might be TRBD1 (6 bases). V lost 0 bases and J lost 2, with 11 bases in between. The CDR3 is made up of 15 amino acids. Germline V gene data show CDR1 as MNHNY and CDR2 as SVGAGI (reference sequence). In DNA, the CDR3 is TGTGCCAGCAGTTACTCTCAGGGGCTTACCTACGAGCAGTACTTC. Protein product: CASSYSQGLTYEQYF.

The rearrangement uses TRBV11-2 and TRBJ2-7; tentative D call: TRBD2 (5 bases). This CDR3 is 14 amino acids long. V shed 5 bases and J shed 7 bases, with 18 bases lying between them. CDR1 and CDR2 (germline): SGHAT, FQNNGV. CDR3 protein: CASSPPGILREQYF. The CDR3 bases are TGTGCCAGCAGCCCACCGGGGATACTTAGGGAGCAGTACTTC.

The chain recombines TRBV4-3 with TRBJ2-3; possibly TRBD2 for D (6 bases). This CDR3 comprises 17 residues. Trimming left V 4 bases short and J 2 bases short, with 19 bases between. The germline V gene has CDR1 LGHNA and CDR2 YSLEER. The CDR3: CASSPWGDGGSTDTQYF. The CDR3 DNA sequence: TGCGCCAGCAGCCCCTGGGGGGATGGCGGGTCCACAGATACGCAGTATTTT.

The chain joins TRBV4-3 to TRBJ2-3, with D possibly being TRBD2 (6 bases). CDR3 length: 17 amino acids. Trimming pared 0 bases from V and 3 bases from J, leaving 16 bases between. The germline gives CDR1 LGHNA, CDR2 YSLEER. The DNA of the CDR3 is TGCGCCAGCAGCCAAGATTACCGACTAGGAGAAACAGATACGCAGTATTTT. Protein sequence: CASSQDYRLGETDTQYF.

This clone was seen a few times. V and J are TRBV4-3 and TRBJ1-2; D may be TRBD1 (6 bases). The V gene lost 0 bases and the J gene lost 8 bases, with 19 bases spanning the gap. Looked up from germline, CDR1 is LGHNA and CDR2 is YSLEER. CDR3 length: 16 amino acids. The CDR3 sequence is CASSQEGRRGGGGYTF. The DNA of the CDR3 is TGCGCCAGCAGCCAAGAGGGGCGCCGAGGGGGGGGAGGCTACACCTTC.

The chain has TRBV6-5 and TRBJ2-2; 8 bases align to TRBD1. The CDR3 sequence is 16 residues long. CDR1 and CDR2 (germline): MNHEY, SVGAGI. V shed 2 bases and J 3 bases; nucleotides not matched to a gene: 5. Here the CDR3 DNA reads TGTGCCAGCAGTTACATTCGACAGGGGTACACCGGGGAGCTGTTTTTT. Amino acid sequence: CASSYIRQGYTGELFF.

The chain is built from TRBV7-9 and TRBJ1-6, with D perhaps TRBD1 (6 bases). In germline, CDR1 is SEHNR, CDR2 FQNEAQ (reference sequence). V lost 4 bases, J lost 10 bases, and 17 bases lay in between. The CDR3 sequence is 15 residues long. The CDR3 here is CASSSDGQRVSPLHF. The DNA for the CDR3 is TGTGCCAGCAGCTCGGACGGACAGAGGGTATCACCCCTCCACTTT.

The J gene is TRBJ2-2, the V gene TRBV7-2; the match to TRBD1 covers 8 bases. This CDR3 spans 15 amino acids. Germline loops: CDR1 SGHTA, CDR2 FQGNSA. After removal of 5 bases from V and 5 bases from J, the junction contained 7 bases not matched to a gene. CDR3 in DNA: TGTGCCAGCAGCCCCCGGGACAGGACGACCGGGGAGCTGTTTTTT. Translation gives CASSPRDRTTGELFF.

This clone was seen a handful of times. The V gene is TRBV29-1, the J gene TRBJ1-1, with 7 bases lining up with TRBD1. The CDR3 has 12 amino acids. J gave up 6 bases and V 8 bases, and 9 bases lay outside the gene matches. Germline-derived CDR1 and CDR2 are SQVTM and ANQGSEA. CDR3 amino acids: CSFHWDSSEAFF. Written as DNA, the CDR3 is TGCAGCTTTCATTGGGACAGCTCTGAAGCTTTCTTT.